A selection of T cell receptor beta chains follows, all from one sample in a study of T cell changes during pregnancy in multiple sclerosis. The method was immunoSEQ multiplex PCR; TCRdb's version includes in-frame clones alone and lacks a portion of them. The table has about 44,000 clones, about 90% seen once. The specimen comprised CD4+ T cells from peripheral blood mononuclear cells, sampled in the third trimester of pregnancy. These receptors originate from a female donor with multiple sclerosis, enrolled in a pregnancy study. The CDR3 runs from the conserved cysteine through the conserved F or W. A D gene is named only where the DNA matches it firmly.

cdr3_nt cdr3_aa cdr3_length j_call d_call v_call
TGCGCCAGCAGTATGTTCGCAGGGTCTAGCACAGATACGCAGTATTTT CASSMFAGSSTDTQYF 16 TRBJ2-3 NA TRBV5-1
TGTGCCAGCAGTCTTAGGACAACCGGGGAGCTGTTTTTT CASSLRTTGELFF 13 TRBJ2-2 NA TRBV6-6
TGTGCCAGCGCCGGGACTAGCGGTGCCTGGTACTTC CASAGTSGAWYF 12 TRBJ2-5 TRBD2 TRBV5-6
TGTGCCAGTAGTACCGGGACAGGGAACTCCTACGAGCAGTACTTC CASSTGTGNSYEQYF 15 TRBJ2-7 TRBD1 TRBV19
TGTGCCAGCAGCTTAGTTGTCCTAGCGGGAGCAGATACGCAGTATTTT CASSLVVLAGADTQYF 16 TRBJ2-3 TRBD2 TRBV7-2
TGCAGTGCTAGGGATCCAGGGGCGGCTTTCTTT CSARDPGAAFF 11 TRBJ1-1 NA TRBV20-1
TGTGCCAGCAGCGGAAAGGGACTAGCGGGAGACGGTGAGCAGTTCTTC CASSGKGLAGDGEQFF 16 TRBJ2-1 TRBD2 TRBV9
TGCAGCGTCGTACAGACCTACGAGCAGTACTTC CSVVQTYEQYF 11 TRBJ2-7 NA TRBV29-1
TGTGCCAGCACCCGTACGTCGGGAGGTTACGACGAGCAGTACTTC CASTRTSGGYDEQYF 15 TRBJ2-7 TRBD2 TRBV6-1
TGTGCCAGCAGTTATCAGGGGGGCAGAGAGACCCAGTACTTC CASSYQGGRETQYF 14 TRBJ2-5 NA TRBV6-5